This T cell receptor (beta chain) was retrieved from a study of CD8 T cells in ankylosing spondylitis. General study findings and limits: The study looked at matched synovial fluid samples from ankylosing spondylitis patients. Disease-linked clones were reported to be significantly enriched there. Made up of eight or nine highly homologous variants, a TCR beta motif appeared characteristic of ankylosing spondylitis blood. Earlier studies detected some motif variants in reactive arthritis synovial fluid and blood. Within peripheral blood, clones linked to disease were CD8+ and relatively rare.

This clonotype appeared a few times. Its antigen remains unknown. Scientists made TCR beta libraries using quantitative 5'-RACE with molecular barcodes. TCRdb re-called the 5' RACE reads through MiXCR, storing one row per CDR3 protein. This table holds over 600,000 distinct CDR3 sequences, under 20% found once. The CDR3 has 15 amino acids. With 0 bases removed from V and 8 bases from J, the gap between germline ends came to 13 bases. The germline V gene has CDR1 MGHRA and CDR2 YSYEKL. What was sequenced was blood, either unsorted or a sorted T cell fraction (not recorded which). This sequence joins TRBV4-1 and TRBJ1-4, with no clear D. The sequence came from a male donor with ankylosing spondylitis. The CDR3 nucleotides are TGCGCCAGCAGCCAAGAAAAGGGAATGGGGGAAAAACTGTTTTTT. Translation gives CASSQEKGMGEKLFF.